Each of the 6 T cell receptor beta chains below was sequenced from the same sample in a study of blood T cell repertoires in COVID-19. Clones were sequenced by immunoSEQ multiplex PCR, and TCRdb holds only the in-frame ones, with some missing. Found here are about 260,000 clones, roughly 90% of them singletons; the top ten hold about 2.2%. Material: peripheral blood. These receptors were obtained from a woman aged 45-60 years who had recovered from COVID-19.

This rearrangement joins TRBV4-1 to TRBJ1-2; 9 positions match TRBD1. The CDR3 sequence is 15 residues long. J gave up 5 bases and V 3 bases, and 7 bases lay outside the gene matches. Germline CDR1 and CDR2: MGHRA and YSYEKL. The chain's CDR3 is CASSQFTTGGYGYTF. CDR3 DNA sequence: TGCGCCAGCAGCCAGTTCACGACAGGGGGTTATGGCTACACCTTC.

There are a few counts of this clone. The chain is built from TRBV19 and TRBJ2-2, with a weak D call TRBD2 (6 bases). Trimming left V 8 bases short and J 9 bases short, with 13 bases between. The CDR3 sequence is 12 residues long. Germline-derived CDR1 and CDR2 are LNHDA and SQIVND (reference sequence). CDR3 protein: CASPGGERELFF. The CDR3, as DNA: TGTGCCAGTCCTGGAGGGGAGCGGGAGCTGTTTTTT.

This sequence joins TRBV6-5 and TRBJ1-1; D remains ambiguous. Looked up from germline, CDR1 is MNHEY and CDR2 is SVGAGI. The CDR3 spans 15 residues. V gave up 3 bases and J gave up 5 bases, with 16 bases separating them. DNA of the CDR3: TGTGCCAGCAGTTATGATCAGGCCTCGGGGACTGAAGCTTTCTTT. Protein product: CASSYDQASGTEAFF.

V gene TRBV24-1 combines with J gene TRBJ2-3; D is uncertain. CDR1 and CDR2 (germline): KGHDR, SFDVKD. The CDR3 contains 17 residues. Trimming pared 3 bases from V and 6 bases from J, leaving 21 bases between. The CDR3 DNA is TGTGCCACCAGTGATCCATCTTCGGCAGGCATGTCCGATACGCAGTATTTT. Its protein is CATSDPSSAGMSDTQYF.

J is TRBJ2-1 and V is TRBV10-3; 7 nucleotides agree with TRBD2. Germline CDR1 ENHRY, CDR2 SYGVKD. V gave up 8 bases and J gave up 9 bases; unmatched junction bases: 10. CDR3 length: 13 residues. The CDR3 protein is CAIEAAGIAEQFF. CDR3 nucleotides: TGTGCCATCGAGGCAGCGGGAATCGCTGAGCAGTTCTTC.

There are a few counts of this clone. The chain links TRBV3-1 (or the pseudogene TRBV3-2) to TRBJ2-7; TRBD1 is a possible D gene (6 bases). This CDR3 has 15 amino acids. V was clipped by 4 bases and J by 0 bases, with 13 bases between them. Germline V gene data show CDR1 as LGHDT and CDR2 as YNNKEL (reference sequence). Here the CDR3 DNA reads TGTGCCAGCAGCCTTTACCGGGACATCTCCTACGAGCAGTACTTC. Translation gives CASSLYRDISYEQYF.